This passage covers 30 T cell receptor beta chains from one sample sequenced in a study of cytomegalovirus exposure and HLA in healthy donors (dated by TCRdb to about 2017). Libraries came from the immunoSEQ multiplex PCR assay. For the multiplex PCR, a mixture combining 60 forward primers for TCR Vbeta segments and 13 reverse primers for TCR Jbeta segments was used. Entries here come from immuneACCESS through TCRdb and include only in-frame sequences with V and J called. Some clones fail to appear in such tables; in the studies checked, an unresolved V gene covers under half of the shortfall, and the cause of the remainder is unknown. Within this sample are more than 100,000 clones, with less than 65% of them counted one time only. 9% to 10% of the sample lies in the top ten. The sequenced material came from PBMCs. Receptors were obtained from a man aged 35-49 years in good health and CMV-seropositive.

The sample holds a few counts of this clone. This rearrangement joins TRBV19 to TRBJ1-1; no firm D call. The CDR3 is made up of 14 amino acids. CDR1 and CDR2 (germline): LNHDA, SQIVND (reference sequence). Trimming left V 5 bases short and J 0 bases short, with 10 bases between. The CDR3 nucleotides read TGTGCCAGTAGTGCCCCGGAGTTGAACACTGAAGCTTTCTTT. Its protein product is CASSAPELNTEAFF.

The chain carries TRBV6-5 and TRBJ2-3; the D gene is possibly TRBD2 (5 bases). This CDR3 has 16 amino acids. V was cut by 0 bases and J by 4 bases, with 14 bases left in between. Germline-derived CDR1 and CDR2 are MNHEY and SVGAGI. CDR3 DNA sequence: TGTGCCAGCAGTTACTCGAATAGCCCTAGCCCAGATACGCAGTATTTT. Encoded protein: CASSYSNSPSPDTQYF.

J is TRBJ2-7 and V is TRBV6-8; TRBD2 matches at 12 bases. The V gene's germline CDR1 is MNHGY and CDR2 SAAAGT. The CDR3 has 16 amino acids. Trimming removed 7 bases from V and 7 bases from J; junction bases left unmatched: 14. In DNA form, the CDR3 reads TGTGCCAGCATGGGACTAGCGGGTAGAGGGGTCGGGGAGCAGTACTTC. This translates into CASMGLAGRGVGEQYF.

The V and J genes are TRBV2 and TRBJ2-5, with 7 nucleotides matching TRBD2. The CDR3 is 13 amino acids. J was trimmed by 4 bases and V by 6 bases; bases with no gene match: 5. Germline V CDR1 and CDR2: SNHLY, FYNNEI. CDR3 amino acids: CASRRETGETQYF. DNA for the CDR3: TGTGCCAGCAGGCGGGAGACTGGAGAGACCCAGTACTTC.

This rearrangement joins TRBV19 to TRBJ2-3, with 11 bases lining up with TRBD2. The germline V gene encodes CDR1 LNHDA and CDR2 SQIVND (reference sequence). The CDR3 length is 19 residues. With 2 bases clipped from V and 0 bases from J, the junction kept 10 bases outside the gene matches. DNA of the CDR3: TGTGCCAGTAGTATACCTTTACTAGCGGGGGCCACCAGCACAGATACGCAGTATTTT. Protein: CASSIPLLAGATSTDTQYF.

This clone was seen only a few times. The chain employs TRBV5-1 and TRBJ1-5; TRBD1 agrees at 7 bases. Germline CDR1 SGHRS, CDR2 YFSETQ. The CDR3 is 15 residues long. V trimming: 1 base; J trimming: 4 bases; junction bases outside the gene matches: 5. The CDR3 loop reads CASSLSGQRNQPQHF. The CDR3 DNA is TGCGCCAGCAGCTTGTCGGGACAGAGAAATCAGCCCCAGCATTTT.

V and J are TRBV6-6 and TRBJ2-5; 11 nucleotides match TRBD2. The assigned J gene may be wrong: the sequence end matches TRBJ2-7 better. The CDR3 consists of 15 residues. Looked up from germline, CDR1 is MNHNY and CDR2 is SVGAGI (reference sequence). The DNA of the CDR3 is TGTGCCAGCAGTAACCTAGCGGGGGGCTCCTACGAGCAGTACTTC. It codes for CASSNLAGGSYEQYF.

This chain connects TRBV7-9 to TRBJ1-3, with TRBD1 matching 7 bases. Germline V lookup: CDR1 SEHNR, CDR2 FQNEAQ (reference sequence). The CDR3 is made up of 16 amino acids. J lost 0 bases, V lost 4 bases, and 6 bases had no gene match. In DNA, the CDR3 is TGTGCCAGCAGCTGGGCCGGGACAGTCTCTGGAAACACCATATATTTT. It codes for CASSWAGTVSGNTIYF.

In this sample, this clone turned up a few times. The chain employs TRBV9 and TRBJ2-2; 7 bases match TRBD1. Trimming at V came to 0 bases and at J to 5 bases, leaving 7 bases not matched to a gene. Looked up from germline, CDR1 is SGDLS and CDR2 is YYNGEE. The CDR3 sequence is 16 residues long. The CDR3, as DNA: TGTGCCAGCAGCGTAGAGGGACAGCCTGGGACCGGGGAGCTGTTTTTT. This codes for CASSVEGQPGTGELFF.

This clone has a handful of counts. The V call is TRBV19, the J call TRBJ1-1; no reliable D call. The CDR3 length is 12 residues. Germline assignment: CDR1 LNHDA and CDR2 SQIVND (reference sequence). V gave up 6 bases and J gave up 0 bases, with 5 bases separating them. The CDR3 loop reads CASSEMNTEAFF. In DNA, the CDR3 is TGTGCCAGTAGCGAGATGAACACTGAAGCTTTCTTT.

J is TRBJ2-5 and V is TRBV6-5; the D gene is possibly TRBD1 (5 bases). The J call is uncertain, as TRBJ2-7 better fits the DNA end. The CDR3 length is 14 residues. The germline gives CDR1 MNHEY, CDR2 SVGAGI. CDR3 amino acids: CASSYSARAYEQYF. DNA of the CDR3: TGTGCCAGCAGTTACTCAGCCAGGGCCTACGAGCAGTACTTC.

The V and J genes are TRBV6-1 and TRBJ1-1; 9 bases match TRBD1. V was clipped by 3 bases and J by 6 bases; unmatched bases: 8. The CDR3 has 15 amino acids. CDR1 MNHNS and CDR2 SASEGT come from the germline V gene. CDR3 amino acids: CASSEDRDRVSEAFF. In nucleotides, the CDR3 is TGTGCCAGCAGTGAGGACCGGGACAGGGTCTCTGAAGCTTTCTTT.

The genes are TRBV19 and TRBJ1-2; a weak D match, TRBD1 (5 bases). V lost 3 bases to trimming and J lost 2 bases, with 13 bases between them. The CDR3 sequence is 15 residues long. Germline V gene data show CDR1 as LNHDA and CDR2 as SQIVND (reference sequence). The DNA for the CDR3 is TGTGCCAGTAGTATTTTCCAGGGCCTAAACTATGGCTACACCTTC. Protein sequence: CASSIFQGLNYGYTF.

The chain is built from TRBV5-6 and TRBJ2-5; no definite D call. Trimming removed 2 bases at V and 6 bases at J, with 8 bases between. CDR1 is SGHDT, CDR2 YYEEEE, per germline. There are 12 residues in the CDR3. CDR3 amino acids: CASSFSSKTQYF. The CDR3 DNA is TGTGCCAGCAGCTTTAGCTCGAAGACCCAGTACTTC.

The chain combines TRBV20-1 with TRBJ2-5, with D perhaps TRBD2 (5 bases). The V and J ends lost 6 bases and 5 bases respectively, with 10 bases between them. Germline V gives CDR1 DFQATT, CDR2 SNEGSKA (reference sequence). The CDR3 is 11 amino acids. The CDR3 sequence: CSATPGETQYF. CDR3 nucleotide sequence: TGCAGTGCCACCCCGGGGGAGACCCAGTACTTC.

V is TRBV7-9 and J is TRBJ2-3; 7 nucleotides agree with TRBD2. With 2 bases clipped from V and 1 base from J, the junction kept 3 bases outside the gene matches. This CDR3 spans 15 amino acids. Looked up from germline, CDR1 is SEHNR and CDR2 is FQNEAQ (reference sequence). The CDR3 nucleotides are TGTGCCAGCAGCTTACCGGCGGGGGGCACAGATACGCAGTATTTT. It specifies CASSLPAGGTDTQYF. The whole variable domain, remainder taken from reference TRBV7-9 and TRBJ2-3, is DTGVSQNPRHKITKRGQNVTFRCDPISEHNRLYWYRQTLGQGPEFLTYFQNEAQLEKSRLLSDRFSAERPKGSFSTLEIQRTEQGDSAMYLCASSLPAGGTDTQYFGPGTRLTVL.

The rearrangement joins TRBV5-1 to TRBJ2-7; 10 nucleotides align to TRBD1. With V trimmed by 4 bases and J by 4 bases, 5 bases remained unmatched. Germline assignment: CDR1 SGHRS and CDR2 YFSETQ. The CDR3 extends over 14 amino acids. The CDR3 sequence is CASSPRQGAYEQYF. Written as DNA, the CDR3 is TGCGCCAGCAGCCCTAGACAGGGGGCGTACGAGCAGTACTTC.

CDR3 residues: CASGHRGVNTEAFF. CDR3 sequence (DNA): TGTGCCAGCGGCCACAGGGGGGTGAACACTGAAGCTTTCTTT. The chain links TRBV11-1 to TRBJ1-1, with 8 nucleotides matching TRBD1. The ends lost 8 bases at V and 0 bases at J; junction bases unmatched: 5. Germline CDR1 is SGHAT and CDR2 is FQDESV (reference sequence). This CDR3 contains 14 residues. The full variable domain, completed using reference TRBV11-1 and TRBJ1-1, is EAEVAQSPRYKITEKSQAVAFWCDPISGHATLYWYRQILGQGPELLVQFQDESVVDDSQLPKDRFSAERLKGVDSTLKIQPAELGDSAMYLCASGHRGVNTEAFFGQGTRLTVV.

This clone appeared a few times. J is TRBJ1-2 and V is TRBV10-2, with D unresolved. V shed 6 bases and J shed 5 bases, with 10 bases lying between them. The V gene's germline CDR1 is WSHSY and CDR2 SAAADI. This CDR3 region has 12 residues. CDR3 DNA: TGCGCCAGCAGGGACGGGGTTTATGGCTACACCTTC. Residues: CASRDGVYGYTF.

The rearrangement uses TRBV27 and TRBJ1-1; 7 bases are a match to TRBD1. The germline gives CDR1 MNHEY, CDR2 SMNVEV (reference sequence). The trim removed 4 bases at V and 6 bases at J, leaving 11 bases unmatched. CDR3 length: 15 residues. The CDR3: CASSSTGAGASEAFF. Here the CDR3 DNA reads TGTGCCAGCAGTTCTACAGGGGCCGGGGCTTCTGAAGCTTTCTTT.

This sequence joins TRBV5-1 and TRBJ2-3; 7 positions agree with TRBD1. With V trimmed by 1 base and J by 0 bases, 5 bases remained unmatched. This CDR3 region has 16 residues. The germline CDR1 and CDR2 sequences are SGHRS and YFSETQ. This CDR3 reads CASSLQGEPSTDTQYF. Here the CDR3 DNA reads TGCGCCAGCAGCTTGCAGGGGGAGCCTAGCACAGATACGCAGTATTTT. Full variable domain (rest looked up from reference TRBV5-1 and TRBJ2-3): KAGVTQTPRYLIKTRGQQVTLSCSPISGHRSVSWYQQTPGQGLQFLFEYFSETQRNKGNFPGRFSGRQFSNSRSEMNVSTLELGDSALYLCASSLQGEPSTDTQYFGPGTRLTVL.

The chain is built from TRBV7-3 and TRBJ2-3, with 9 bases matching TRBD2. The germline CDR1 and CDR2 sequences are SGHTA and FQGTGA. The CDR3 has 16 residues. Germline trimming cut 5 bases from V and 8 bases from J; bases unmatched to any gene: 14. This chain's CDR3 is CASSPWGSGGQGTQYF. DNA for the CDR3: TGTGCCAGCAGCCCCTGGGGTAGCGGGGGCCAGGGTACGCAGTATTTT.

This clone was recorded a few times. The chain combines TRBV5-6 with TRBJ1-2, with a tentative D call TRBD1 (6 bases). The CDR3 totals 14 residues. V lost 2 bases and J 1 base, leaving 9 bases between the germline ends. In germline, CDR1 is SGHDT, CDR2 YYEEEE. CDR3 protein: CASSFRTVNYGYTF. In nucleotides, the CDR3 is TGTGCCAGCAGCTTCCGGACAGTTAACTATGGCTACACCTTC.

This sequence joins TRBV18 and TRBJ1-3; no clear D gene. The CDR3 has 14 residues. The germline V gene encodes CDR1 KGHSH and CDR2 LQKENI. V shed 2 bases and J shed 8 bases, with 13 bases lying between them. The CDR3 is CASSPVSGSDTIYF. CDR3 bases: TGTGCCAGCTCACCAGTATCCGGGAGCGACACCATATATTTT.

The chain couples TRBV27 to TRBJ2-3; 11 bases line up with TRBD2. The CDR3 runs to 17 residues. With 5 bases clipped from V and 0 bases from J, the junction kept 7 bases outside the gene matches. Germline assignment: CDR1 MNHEY and CDR2 SMNVEV (reference sequence). The CDR3 coding sequence is TGTGCCAGCAGTCCCACCACTAGCGGGGGCAGCACAGATACGCAGTATTTT. Its translation: CASSPTTSGGSTDTQYF.

The rearrangement uses TRBV18 and TRBJ2-7; possible D gene TRBD1, 7 bases. V gave up 0 bases and J gave up 4 bases, with 10 bases separating them. The CDR3 has 14 amino acids. Germline V CDR1 and CDR2: KGHSH, LQKENI. The CDR3 DNA reads as TGTGCCAGCTCACCACCGTCAGGGGGGTACGAGCAGTACTTC. Translating it yields CASSPPSGGYEQYF.

The J gene is TRBJ1-1, the V gene TRBV5-6; 7 bases match TRBD1. V lost 4 bases to trimming and J lost 3 bases; unmatched junction nucleotides: 9. The CDR3 totals 15 residues. Germline CDR1 reads SGHDT; CDR2 reads YYEEEE. Written as DNA, the CDR3 is TGTGCCAGCAGCCCAGCGACAGGGAGCGACACTGAAGCTTTCTTT. Translation: CASSPATGSDTEAFF.

The V and J genes are TRBV2 and TRBJ1-6; D gene uncertain. The germline CDR1 and CDR2 sequences are SNHLY and FYNNEI. The length of the CDR3 is 14 residues. V was pared by 6 bases and J by 9 bases, with 15 bases between. Here the CDR3 reads CASSDSTPRSPLHF. The CDR3 region has the DNA TGTGCCAGCAGCGACTCTACCCCTCGTTCACCCCTCCACTTT. Full variable domain (remainder filled in from reference TRBV2 and TRBJ1-6): EPEVTQTPSHQVTQMGQEVILRCVPISNHLYFYWYRQILGQKVEFLVSFYNNEISEKSEIFDDQFSVERPDGSNFTLKIRSTKLEDSAMYFCASSDSTPRSPLHFGNGTRLTVT.

About this clone itself: This CDR3 is also generated by other DNA sequences in the sample. The chain is built from TRBV5-6 and TRBJ2-5, with no clear D. CDR1 SGHDT and CDR2 YYEEEE come from the germline V gene. V was clipped by 0 bases and J by 5 bases, with 11 bases between them. The CDR3 runs to 14 residues. CDR3 loop: CASSLGGRRETQYF. In DNA, the CDR3 is TGTGCCAGCAGCTTGGGAGGCCGCCGGGAGACCCAGTACTTC.

J is TRBJ2-3 and V is TRBV10-3; TRBD1 agrees at 7 bases. CDR1 is ENHRY, CDR2 SYGVKD, per germline. The CDR3 spans 14 residues. Trimming cost V 6 bases and J 2 bases; bases outside gene matches: 5. CDR3: CAIREGQNTDTQYF. CDR3 coding DNA: TGTGCCATCAGAGAGGGACAGAACACAGATACGCAGTATTTT.